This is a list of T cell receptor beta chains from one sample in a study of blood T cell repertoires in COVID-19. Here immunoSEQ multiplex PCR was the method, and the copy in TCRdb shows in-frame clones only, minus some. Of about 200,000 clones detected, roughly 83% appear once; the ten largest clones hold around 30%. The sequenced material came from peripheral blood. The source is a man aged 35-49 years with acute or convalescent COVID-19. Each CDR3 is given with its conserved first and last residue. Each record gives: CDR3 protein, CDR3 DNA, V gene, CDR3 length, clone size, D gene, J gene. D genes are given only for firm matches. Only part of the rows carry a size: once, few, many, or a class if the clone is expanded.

CATSDPYTDTQYF,TGTGCCACCAGTGATCCCTACACAGATACGCAGTATTTT,TRBV24-1,13,NA,NA,TRBJ2-3
CASSQSSETSYNEQFF,TGTGCCAGCAGCCAATCGAGCGAGACTTCCTACAATGAGCAGTTCTTC,TRBV4-2,16,few,NA,TRBJ2-1
CASSIKGQYNQPQHF,TGTGCCAGTAGTATCAAGGGACAGTACAATCAGCCCCAGCATTTT,TRBV19,15,NA,TRBD1,TRBJ1-5
CAFLSVATAYEQYF,TGTGCCTTTTTAAGCGTGGCGACAGCCTACGAGCAGTACTTC,TRBV30,14,NA,NA,TRBJ2-7
CASNQPGHSNYGYTF,TGTGCCAGTAATCAACCGGGACACTCTAACTATGGCTACACCTTC,TRBV19,15,NA,NA,TRBJ1-2
CASRTGQGATGYTF,TGTGCCAGTCGTACGGGACAGGGGGCGACTGGCTACACCTTC,TRBV6-4,14,NA,TRBD1,TRBJ1-2
CSVEYSLRGFVTF,TGCAGCGTTGAATACTCGCTGAGGGGGTTCGTTACCTTC,TRBV29-1,13,NA,NA,TRBJ1-2
CAISDQNSPLHF,TGTGCCATCAGTGACCAAAATTCACCCCTCCACTTT,TRBV10-3,12,NA,NA,TRBJ1-6
CSASPSVAGVFSEEQYF,TGCAGTGCTAGTCCTTCCGTAGCGGGAGTCTTCTCGGAGGAGCAGTACTTC,TRBV20-1,17,NA,TRBD2,TRBJ2-7
CASNSLGQPQHF,TGTGCCAGCAATTCATTGGGCCAGCCCCAGCATTTT,TRBV19,12,NA,NA,TRBJ1-5
CASSPIAYTYEQYF,TGCGCCAGCAGCCCAATAGCTTACACCTACGAGCAGTACTTC,TRBV5-1,14,NA,NA,TRBJ2-7
CASSYGPYGYTF,TGTGCCAGCAGTTACGGCCCCTATGGCTACACCTTC,TRBV6-5,12,NA,NA,TRBJ1-2
CASSVGQGAQALYEQYF,TGTGCCAGCAGCGTAGGGCAGGGGGCACAAGCATTATACGAGCAGTACTTC,TRBV9,17,NA,TRBD1,TRBJ2-7
CASSRGGNDGYTF,TGTGCCAGCTCTCGAGGGGGTAACGATGGCTACACCTTC,TRBV6-5,13,NA,NA,TRBJ1-2
CASSLAYGPGGDTEAFF,TGTGCCAGCAGCTTAGCATATGGTCCAGGAGGGGACACTGAAGCTTTCTTT,TRBV11-2,17,NA,NA,TRBJ1-1
CASSTTGGGETQYF,TGTGCCAGTAGTACGACAGGGGGGGGCGAGACCCAGTACTTC,TRBV19,14,few,TRBD1,TRBJ2-5
CASSPTGHRTDTQYF,TGTGCCAGTAGTCCTACCGGACACCGAACAGATACGCAGTATTTT,TRBV19,15,NA,NA,TRBJ2-3
CASSPGSRGGEQFF,TGTGCCAGCAGCCCAGGATCGCGGGGCGGTGAGCAGTTCTTC,TRBV7-9,14,few,NA,TRBJ2-1
CASSYDGDTQYF,TGTGCCAGCAGTTACGACGGGGATACGCAGTATTTT,TRBV6-2/TRBV6-3,12,NA,NA,TRBJ2-3
CASSRELPDTQYF,TGTGCCAGCTCACGCGAACTGCCAGATACGCAGTATTTT,TRBV18,13,NA,NA,TRBJ2-3
CASSLMGQGGNEKLFF,TGTGCCAGCAGCTTAATGGGACAGGGAGGTAATGAAAAACTGTTTTTT,TRBV7-2,16,NA,TRBD1,TRBJ1-4
CASSEPGEGSGANVLTF,TGTGCCAGCAGTGAGCCAGGGGAAGGCTCTGGGGCCAACGTCCTGACTTTC,TRBV6-4,17,NA,NA,TRBJ2-6
CATSAGLYQPQHF,TGTGCCACCAGTGCAGGACTTTATCAGCCCCAGCATTTT,TRBV24-1,13,NA,NA,TRBJ1-5
CASGDRNLYEQYF,TGTGCCAGCGGGGACAGAAACCTTTACGAGCAGTACTTC,TRBV6-5,13,NA,TRBD1,TRBJ2-7
CASRTAYSGNTIYF,TGTGCCAGCAGGACAGCCTACTCTGGAAACACCATATATTTT,TRBV6-5,14,NA,NA,TRBJ1-3
CASSLRLLSGQGYNEQFF,TGTGCCAGCAGTTTACGACTATTGTCGGGACAGGGCTACAATGAGCAGTTCTTC,TRBV27,18,NA,TRBD1,TRBJ2-1
CASSEAGGAGYGYTF,TGTGCCAGCAGTGAAGCTGGAGGGGCCGGTTATGGCTACACCTTC,TRBV2,15,NA,NA,TRBJ1-2
CASSLRGPYNSPLHF,TGTGCCAGCAGTTTAAGGGGTCCCTATAATTCACCCCTCCACTTT,TRBV27,15,NA,NA,TRBJ1-6
CASSSSGSEESPLHF,TGCGCCAGCAGCTCCTCCGGCTCGGAGGAGTCACCCCTCCACTTT,TRBV5-1,15,NA,NA,TRBJ1-6
CASSQGRDQPQHF,TGTGCCAGCAGTCAAGGCAGGGATCAGCCCCAGCATTTT,TRBV12-3/TRBV12-4,13,NA,NA,TRBJ1-5
CASSESNSYNSPLHF,TGTGCCAGCAGTGAGAGCAACTCCTATAATTCACCCCTCCACTTT,TRBV9,15,NA,NA,TRBJ1-6
CASSIDREFYGYTF,TGTGCCAGTAGTATAGATCGGGAATTCTATGGCTACACCTTC,TRBV19,14,once,NA,TRBJ1-2
CAWSGGADEKLFF,TGTGCCTGGTCTGGGGGCGCAGATGAAAAACTGTTTTTT,TRBV30,13,NA,NA,TRBJ1-4
CASPDTLNTEAFF,TGTGCCAGTCCAGACACCTTGAACACTGAAGCTTTCTTT,TRBV2,13,NA,NA,TRBJ1-1
CASSEPGYTDTQYF,TGTGCCAGCAGTGAACCGGGATACACAGATACGCAGTATTTT,TRBV6-1,14,NA,NA,TRBJ2-3
CASREILAGDYNEQFF,TGTGCCAGCAGAGAGATTCTAGCGGGAGATTACAATGAGCAGTTCTTC,TRBV7-2,16,NA,TRBD2,TRBJ2-1
CASSGTDYSTNEKLFF,TGTGCCAGCTCTGGCACAGACTACTCAACTAATGAAAAACTGTTTTTT,TRBV19,16,NA,NA,TRBJ1-4
CAWSVPRGTEETQYF,TGTGCCTGGAGTGTACCCCGGGGGACAGAAGAGACCCAGTACTTC,TRBV30,15,NA,NA,TRBJ2-5
CASSTRTGGDGYEQYF,TGCGCCAGCAGCACCCGGACGGGGGGGGATGGTTACGAGCAGTACTTC,TRBV5-1,16,NA,TRBD2,TRBJ2-7
CASSYYSGSHEQYF,TGTGCCAGCAGTTACTATAGCGGGAGCCACGAGCAGTACTTC,TRBV6-2/TRBV6-3,14,NA,TRBD2,TRBJ2-7
CASRRQGSNEQYF,TGTGCCAGCAGGCGACAGGGGAGTAACGAGCAGTACTTC,TRBV12-3/TRBV12-4,13,NA,TRBD1,TRBJ2-7